The sequence of this T cell receptor (beta chain) was determined in a study of cytomegalovirus exposure and HLA in healthy donors. General observations from the study: Reports showed the classifier diagnosing cytomegalovirus status with high specificity and sensitivity. The study recorded over 150 TCR beta chains that were cytomegalovirus-associated.

Here immunoSEQ multiplex PCR was the method, and the copy in TCRdb shows in-frame clones only, minus some. The data show about 180,000 clones, around nine tenths seen once. Of note for this clone: Its antigen is unidentified.

The V segment lost 3 bases and the J segment 4 bases; nucleotides outside the gene matches: 5. The CDR3 contains 15 residues. Germline V gives CDR1 SEHNR, CDR2 FQNEAQ (reference sequence). The chain carries TRBV7-9 and TRBJ1-1, with TRBD1 identical over 10 bases. The sample comprised PBMCs. This receptor was taken from a man between 18 and 29 years old in good health and CMV-seropositive. The DNA of the CDR3 is TGTGCCAGCAGCTTCAGGGACAGGGGTGCCACTGAAGCTTTCTTT. Amino acids: CASSFRDRGATEAFF.